Following are 18 T cell receptor beta chains from one sample sequenced in a study of prognosis after radiotherapy for stage I lung cancer. Genomic DNA was the source, and TCR beta CDR3 was amplified from it by two-round multiplex PCR. Gene-specific TRBV and TRBJ primers were used in PCR round one. TCRdb re-called the multiplex PCR reads through MiXCR, storing one row per CDR3 protein. This sample has 50,000 or so distinct CDR3 sequences; less than 45% occur once, and the top ten carry just under 9.5%. Sequences were derived from PBMCs, sampled before or after stereotactic body radiation therapy (not recorded which). Every receptor here comes from a donor over 45 with non-small cell lung cancer.

Comments on this clonotype: A read error may account for a junction end that differs from germline. The J gene is TRBJ1-6, the V gene TRBV6-5, with a tentative D call TRBD1 (5 bases). The CDR3 has 15 amino acids. CDR1 MNHEY and CDR2 SVGAGI come from the germline V gene. CDR3 amino acids: CASSSLGGGNSPLRF. CDR3 bases: TGTGCCAGCAGTTCCCTGGGGGGTGGTAATTCACCCCTCCGCTTT.

With respect to this clonotype: A much bigger clone sits one base away, suggesting this may be a read error. The chain is built from TRBV19 and TRBJ2-4; perhaps TRBD1 as D (5 bases). This CDR3 has 13 residues. In germline, CDR1 is LNHDA, CDR2 SQIVND (reference sequence). V was shortened by 7 bases and J by 8 bases, with 15 bases between the two germline ends. The CDR3 nucleotides are TGTGCCAGTAAGGTGGCAGGGCCAGACATTCAGTACTTC. Its protein is CASKVAGPDIQYF.

The chain uses TRBV5-8 and TRBJ2-1; D possibly corresponds to TRBD2 (5 bases). The CDR3 covers 13 residues. CDR1 is SGHTS and CDR2 is YDEGEE in the germline V gene. Trimming removed 1 base from V and 6 bases from J, with 8 bases in between. For the CDR3, the DNA is TGTGCCAGCAGCTTGAGAGGGAGCAATGAGCAGTTCTTC. Residues: CASSLRGSNEQFF.

In its sample, this clonotype was seen many times. The chain uses TRBV3-1 and TRBJ2-3; TRBD2 matches 9 bases. V gave up 7 bases and J gave up 3 bases; unmatched junction bases: 2. CDR1 is LGHDT and CDR2 is YNNKEL in the germline V gene (reference sequence). CDR3 length: 13 residues. CDR3 residues: CASTLAGTDTQYF. The CDR3 region has the DNA TGTGCCAGCACCCTAGCGGGAACAGATACGCAGTATTTT.

About this clonotype: This may be a read error, as it is one base from a much larger clone. The genes are TRBV6-5 and TRBJ2-4; D not certain. Per germline, CDR1 MNHEY and CDR2 SVGAGI. V dropped 2 bases and J dropped 3 bases, with 17 bases sitting between them. The CDR3 sequence is 17 residues long. CDR3 sequence reads: CASSYGGVGYGKNIQYF. The CDR3 region has the DNA TGTGCCAGCAGTTACGGCGGAGTGGGCTACGGCAAAAACATTCAGTACTTC.

There are many counts of this clonotype. The chain recombines TRBV30 with TRBJ2-5, with TRBD2 as a possible D gene (5 bases). The CDR3 runs 12 residues. Germline V gene sequence: CDR1 GTSNPN, CDR2 SVGIG (reference sequence). The germline V and J ends were trimmed by 1 base and 7 bases, with 10 bases remaining between them. CDR3 nucleotides: TGTGCCTGGAGTGCAGTGGGGAGGACCCAGTACTTC. Protein product: CAWSAVGRTQYF. The full variable domain, rest sourced from reference TRBV30 and TRBJ2-5, is SQTIHQWPATLVQPVGSPLSLECTVEGTSNPNLYWYRQAAGRGLQLLFYSVGIGQISSEVPQNLSASRPQDRQFILSSKKLLLSDSGFYLCAWSAVGRTQYFGPGTRLLVL.

The V gene is TRBV7-8, the J gene TRBJ2-2; 16 bases are shared with TRBD2. The CDR3 loop spans 16 amino acids. J gave up 7 bases and V 5 bases, and 4 bases lay outside the gene matches. Germline V gene data show CDR1 as SGHVS and CDR2 as FQNEAQ. Here the CDR3 DNA reads TGTGCCAGCAGCCCGGGACTAGCGGGAGGGAACGGGGAGCTGTTTTTT. This translates into CASSPGLAGGNGELFF.

This clonotype showed up many times. The V and J genes are TRBV12-3 or TRBV12-4 and TRBJ2-7; possibly TRBD1 or TRBD2 for D (5 bases each). This CDR3 has 14 residues. Trimming took off 1 base at V and 1 base at J, with 8 bases between the two ends. For the CDR3, the DNA is TGTGCCAGCAGTTTAGTGGGACGTTCCTACGAGCAGTACTTC. It codes for CASSLVGRSYEQYF.

The rearrangement links TRBV4-2 to TRBJ1-1; D possibly corresponds to TRBD1 (6 bases). Germline-derived CDR1 and CDR2 are LGHNA and YNFKEQ. The CDR3 loop spans 15 amino acids. Between the trimmed V and J ends, which lost 4 bases and 6 bases, there was a span of 18 bases. The CDR3 nucleotides are TGTGCCAGCAGCCTTCAAGGGGGGGGGAGGGCTGAAGCTTTCTTT. Amino acid sequence: CASSLQGGGRAEAFF.

With respect to this clonotype: A much larger clone differs by one base, so this may be a read error. This rearrangement joins TRBV29-1 to TRBJ2-2, with D perhaps TRBD1 (5 bases). CDR3 length equals 14 residues. Trimming pared 8 bases from V and 4 bases from J, leaving 17 bases between. Germline values: CDR1 SQVTM, CDR2 ANQGSEA. CDR3 sequence (DNA): TGCAGCTGTTATGTCGCAGGGCGCACCGGGGAGCTGTTTTTT. This gives the protein CSCYVAGRTGELFF.

In this sample, this clonotype turned up once. This may stem from a read error, because a much larger clone lies one nucleotide away. The V and J genes are TRBV2 and TRBJ1-4; D possibly corresponds to TRBD1 (5 bases). CDR1 SNHLY and CDR2 FYNNEI come from the germline V gene. There are 13 residues in the CDR3. The V end was cut by 7 bases, the J end by 11 bases, with 17 bases between. CDR3 bases: TGTGCCAGCACCACGGGGGGGAACCGCAAACTGTTTTTT. This sequence encodes CASTTGGNRKLFF.

Comment on this clonotype: Being one base from a much bigger clone, this may be a read error. The chain is built from TRBV6-1 and TRBJ1-1; unclear D gene. The V gene's germline CDR1 is MNHNS and CDR2 SASEGT. V gave up 10 bases and J gave up 6 bases, with 21 bases separating them. The CDR3 length is 14 residues. The CDR3 loop is CATTLPVGYAEAFF. In nucleotides, the CDR3 is TGTGCCACAACCCTCCCAGTGGGCTACGCTGAAGCTTTCTTT.

This clonotype was observed once. A far larger clone is a single base away, which makes a read error likely. The chain carries TRBV7-9 and TRBJ2-1; 7 bases match TRBD2. V lost 4 bases, J lost 9 bases, and 15 bases stayed unmatched. Looked up from germline, CDR1 is SEHNR and CDR2 is FQNEAQ (reference sequence). CDR3 length: 16 residues. For the CDR3, the DNA is TGTGCCAGCAGCTCACCTCGGGGAGGGTGGTCTAGTGAGCAGTTCTTC. It specifies CASSSPRGGWSSEQFF.

The chain employs TRBV28 and TRBJ2-5; 14 bases align to TRBD2. The CDR3 length is 16 residues. Germline values: CDR1 MDHEN, CDR2 SYDVKM. V lost 5 bases, J lost 5 bases, and 7 bases stayed unmatched. The chain's CDR3 is CASSPAGLAGDETQYF. The CDR3 DNA sequence: TGTGCCAGCAGTCCCGCGGGACTAGCGGGAGACGAGACCCAGTACTTC.

This clonotype was detected many times. This chain connects TRBV19 to TRBJ1-1; D unclear. V dropped 7 bases and J dropped 0 bases, with 9 bases sitting between them. Germline loops: CDR1 LNHDA, CDR2 SQIVND (reference sequence). The CDR3 is 13 amino acids. CDR3 nucleotides: TGTGCCAGTAAGAGGCAGGTGAACACTGAAGCTTTCTTT. This codes for CASKRQVNTEAFF.

As concerns this clonotype: A far larger clone differs by one base, so this is likely a read error. This chain joins TRBV6-8 and TRBJ2-7, with D perhaps TRBD1 (5 bases). Germline-derived CDR1 and CDR2 are MNHGY and SAAAGT. This CDR3 region has 13 residues. CDR3 residues: CASRGAVGYDQYF. The CDR3 coding sequence is TGTGCCAGCAGAGGGGCAGTTGGGTACGATCAGTACTTC.

This clonotype was counted at least ten times. The chain uses TRBV30 and TRBJ2-2; D is uncertain. With 3 bases removed from V and 6 bases from J, the gap between germline ends came to 8 bases. The CDR3 sequence is 12 residues long. Per the germline V gene, CDR1 is GTSNPN and CDR2 is SVGIG (reference sequence). The CDR3 reads CAWRREAGELFF. As DNA, the CDR3 is TGTGCCTGGAGACGAGAGGCCGGGGAGCTGTTTTTT.

In this sample, this clonotype turned up a few times. The CDR3 bases are TGTGCCAGCAGCTTAGTTGGCGGCCAAGAGACCCAGTACTTC. Amino acid sequence: CASSLVGGQETQYF. The chain has TRBV7-9 and TRBJ2-5; D is unresolved. The length of the CDR3 is 14 residues. Germline CDR1 reads SEHNR; CDR2 reads FQNEAQ (reference sequence). V was shortened by 1 base and J by 1 base, with 7 bases between the two germline ends.